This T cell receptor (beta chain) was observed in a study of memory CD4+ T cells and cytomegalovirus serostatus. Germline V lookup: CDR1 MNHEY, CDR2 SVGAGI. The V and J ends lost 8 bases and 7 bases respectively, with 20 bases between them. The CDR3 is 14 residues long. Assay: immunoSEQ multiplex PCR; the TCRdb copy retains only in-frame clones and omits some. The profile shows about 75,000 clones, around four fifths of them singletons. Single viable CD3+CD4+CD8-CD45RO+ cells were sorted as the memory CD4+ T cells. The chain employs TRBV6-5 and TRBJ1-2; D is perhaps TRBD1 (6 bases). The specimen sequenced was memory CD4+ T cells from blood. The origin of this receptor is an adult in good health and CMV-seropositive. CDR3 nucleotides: TGTGCCAGCGCCGAAGGAGCGGGGGCCAGTGGCTACACCTTC. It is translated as CASAEGAGASGYTF.